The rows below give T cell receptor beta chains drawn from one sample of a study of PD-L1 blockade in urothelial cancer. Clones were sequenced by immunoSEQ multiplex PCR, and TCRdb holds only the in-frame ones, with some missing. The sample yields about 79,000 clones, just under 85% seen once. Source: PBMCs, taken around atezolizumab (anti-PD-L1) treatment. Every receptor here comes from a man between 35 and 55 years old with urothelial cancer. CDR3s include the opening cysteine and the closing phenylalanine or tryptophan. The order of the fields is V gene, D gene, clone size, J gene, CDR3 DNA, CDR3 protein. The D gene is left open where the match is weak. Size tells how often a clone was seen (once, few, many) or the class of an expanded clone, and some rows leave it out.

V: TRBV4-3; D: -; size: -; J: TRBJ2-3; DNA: TGCGCCAGCAGCCGGCACCGGGACTCTTACACAGATACGCAGTATTTT; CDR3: CASSRHRDSYTDTQYF
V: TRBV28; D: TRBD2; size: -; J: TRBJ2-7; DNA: TGTGCCAGCAGCCTAGCGGGTTACTCCTACGAGCAGTACTTC; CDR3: CASSLAGYSYEQYF
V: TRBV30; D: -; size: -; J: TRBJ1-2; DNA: TGTGCCTGGAGTCCATCAGACCTGGTGGAGGATGGCTACACCTTC; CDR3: CAWSPSDLVEDGYTF
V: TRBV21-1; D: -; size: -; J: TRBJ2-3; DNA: TGTGCCAGCAGCAAAGGGGCGGATACGCAGTATTTT; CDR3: CASSKGADTQYF
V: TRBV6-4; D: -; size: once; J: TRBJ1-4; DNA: TGTGCCAGCAGTGACTCGAAAAACAGTGTGGAAAAACTGTTTTTT; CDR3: CASSDSKNSVEKLFF
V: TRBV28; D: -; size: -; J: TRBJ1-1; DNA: TGTGCCAGCAGCCTAGGGACTCTCGAAGCTTTCTTT; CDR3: CASSLGTLEAFF
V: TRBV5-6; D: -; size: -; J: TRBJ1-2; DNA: TGTGCCAGCAGCCAGCCCGGGACATCGGCTGGCTACACCTTC; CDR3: CASSQPGTSAGYTF
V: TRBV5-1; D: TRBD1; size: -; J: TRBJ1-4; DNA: TGCGCCAGCAGCGGACAGGTTTCAACTAATGAAAAACTGTTTTTT; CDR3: CASSGQVSTNEKLFF
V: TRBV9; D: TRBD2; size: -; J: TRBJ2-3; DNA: TGTGCCAGCAGCGAGGCAGCGGGAGGGGCAGATACGCAGTATTTT; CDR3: CASSEAAGGADTQYF
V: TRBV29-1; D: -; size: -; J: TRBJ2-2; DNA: TGCAGCGTTTTAGCTGTGGGGGAGCTGTTTTTT; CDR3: CSVLAVGELFF
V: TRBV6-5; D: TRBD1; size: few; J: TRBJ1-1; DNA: TGTGCCAGCAGTTCGAGGACAGGGGGCGCTTTCTTT; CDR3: CASSSRTGGAFF
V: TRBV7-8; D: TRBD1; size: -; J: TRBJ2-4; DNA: TGTGCCAGCGCGAGGACCGGGGGAGGACAGGGGCGAAACATTCAGTACTTC; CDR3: CASARTGGGQGRNIQYF
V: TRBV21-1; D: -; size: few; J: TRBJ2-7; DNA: TGTGCCAGCAGCAAAGGGGGGGACAGGCCGTACGAGCAGTACTTC; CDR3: CASSKGGDRPYEQYF
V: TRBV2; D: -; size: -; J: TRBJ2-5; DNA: TGTGCCAGCAGTGAACTAAGAAAACAAGAGACCCAGTACTTC; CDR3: CASSELRKQETQYF
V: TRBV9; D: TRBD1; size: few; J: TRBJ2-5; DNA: TGTGCCAGCAGCATAACGACAGGGTACGAGACCCAGTACTTC; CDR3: CASSITTGYETQYF
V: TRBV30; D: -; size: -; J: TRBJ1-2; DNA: TGTGCCTGGAGTGTAGCCCAGGGGTATGGCTACACCTTC; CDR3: CAWSVAQGYGYTF
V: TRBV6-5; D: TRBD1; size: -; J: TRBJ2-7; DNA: TGTGCCAGCAGTCGGGACAGGGGCGCCTACGAGCAGTACTTC; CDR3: CASSRDRGAYEQYF
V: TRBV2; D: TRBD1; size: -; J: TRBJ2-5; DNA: TGTGCCAGCAGCTCCGGGACAGGGACCCCACGGGGAGAGACCCAGTACTTC; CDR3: CASSSGTGTPRGETQYF
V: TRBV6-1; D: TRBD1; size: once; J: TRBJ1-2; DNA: TGTGCCACAGGACAGGGGTACTATGGCTACACCTTC; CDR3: CATGQGYYGYTF
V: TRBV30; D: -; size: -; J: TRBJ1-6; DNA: TGTGCCTGTTCAGGGTACTATAATTCACCCCTCCACTTT; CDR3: CACSGYYNSPLHF
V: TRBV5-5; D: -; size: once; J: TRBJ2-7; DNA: TGTGCCAGCAGCCCCCTCGGGCACAGGGATGAAGAGCAGTACTTC; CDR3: CASSPLGHRDEEQYF
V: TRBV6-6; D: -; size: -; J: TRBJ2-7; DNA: TGTGCCAGCAGTTACCTCTACGAGCAGTACTTC; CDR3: CASSYLYEQYF
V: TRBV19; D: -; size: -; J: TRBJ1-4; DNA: TGTGCCAGTTCCTCCTTTCCGGGGAGTGAAAAACTGTTTTTT; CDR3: CASSSFPGSEKLFF
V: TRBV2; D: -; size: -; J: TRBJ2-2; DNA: TGTGCCAGCAGTGAGGTTAGGAACACCGGGGAGCTGTTTTTT; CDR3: CASSEVRNTGELFF
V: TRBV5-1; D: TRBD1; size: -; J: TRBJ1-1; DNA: TGCGCCAGCAGCTTGGGACAGGGGCGGAACCCTGAAGCTTTCTTT; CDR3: CASSLGQGRNPEAFF
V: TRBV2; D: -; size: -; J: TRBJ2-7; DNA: TGTGCCAGCAGTGAAAACCCTAATTGGCAGTACTTC; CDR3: CASSENPNWQYF
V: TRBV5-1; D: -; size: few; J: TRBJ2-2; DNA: TGCGCCAGCAGCTTGGACAGGGAGCTGTTTTTT; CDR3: CASSLDRELFF
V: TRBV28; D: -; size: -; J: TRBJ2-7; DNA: TGTGCCAGCAGTTTACGGAGTGGGAGTTCGGACGAGCAGTACTTC; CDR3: CASSLRSGSSDEQYF
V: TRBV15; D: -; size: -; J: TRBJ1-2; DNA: TGTGCCACCAGCAGAGGGGGAGACTATGGCTACACCTTC; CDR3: CATSRGGDYGYTF
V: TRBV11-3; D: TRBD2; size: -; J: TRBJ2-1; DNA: TGTGCCAGCAGCTCCGGACTAGCGGACTCATACAATGAGCAGTTCTTC; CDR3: CASSSGLADSYNEQFF
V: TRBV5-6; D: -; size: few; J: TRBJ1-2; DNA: TGTGCCAGCAGCTTACCAGCGGTCTATGGCTACACCTTC; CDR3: CASSLPAVYGYTF
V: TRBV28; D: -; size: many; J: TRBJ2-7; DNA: TGTGCCAGCAGTTATCTAGTGAGCATGCACGAGCAGTACTTC; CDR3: CASSYLVSMHEQYF
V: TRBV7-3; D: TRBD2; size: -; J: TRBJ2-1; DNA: TGTGCCAGCAGCCCCCGTACTAGCGGGAGATGGGGGACACCCTACAATGAGCAGTTCTTC; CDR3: CASSPRTSGRWGTPYNEQFF
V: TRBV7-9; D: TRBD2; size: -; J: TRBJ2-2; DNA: TGTGCCAGCAGACCCACTAGCGGAGCGAACACCGGGGAGCTGTTTTTT; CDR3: CASRPTSGANTGELFF